The 2 T cell receptor beta chains below come from one sample, sequenced in a study of T cells in Graves' hyperthyroidism and ophthalmopathy. There were TCR beta CDR3 regions amplified from RNA transcripts. Using the HTBI primer set, a first-round RT-PCR was run on the TCR CDR3. From the multiplex PCR reads, TCRdb called clonotypes with MiXCR, one entry per CDR3 protein. Of 750,000 to 900,000 distinct CDR3 sequences in the sample, 35% to 40% are singletons; the top ten hold over 8%. What was sequenced was blood. These receptors all stem from a man aged 18 to 29 with Graves' hyperthyroidism.

This clonotype came up many times. The gene calls are TRBV19 and TRBJ2-5; no clear D. The CDR3 contains 14 residues. The V and J ends lost 0 bases and 3 bases respectively, with 8 bases between them. Germline CDR1 reads LNHDA; CDR2 reads SQIVND (reference sequence). The CDR3 sequence is CASSIDLMEETQYF. The CDR3, as DNA: TGTGCCAGTAGTATAGATCTGATGGAAGAGACCCAGTACTTC.

The rearrangement links TRBV20-1 to TRBJ2-7; D not resolved. The CDR3 is 13 amino acids. V was cut by 1 base and J by 6 bases, with 13 bases left in between. CDR1 and CDR2 from the germline V gene are DFQATT and SNEGSKA (reference sequence). Here the CDR3 DNA reads TGCAGTGCTAGAGTGGTTGTCGGACGCGAGCAGTACTTC. Its translation: CSARVVVGREQYF.